Presented here are 6 T cell receptor beta chains from one specimen sequenced in a study of cytomegalovirus exposure and HLA in healthy donors. Primers for the PCR totalled 60 Vbeta and 13 Jbeta. Generated by immunoSEQ multiplex PCR, the TCRdb table keeps only in-frame clones and is missing some. The sample contains approximately 150,000 clones, 80% to 85% of which appear only once. The sequenced material came from PBMCs. The receptor set was obtained from a man aged 25-45 years in good health and CMV-seronegative.

This clone has a handful of counts. The chain carries TRBV10-1 and TRBJ1-2; D perhaps matches TRBD1 (6 bases). There are 18 residues in the CDR3. V dropped 2 bases and J dropped 6 bases, with 25 bases sitting between them. From germline, CDR1 is WNHNN and CDR2 SYGVQD (reference sequence). In DNA form, the CDR3 reads TGCGCCAGCAGTGAGGAGGGAGAGTTCTTAGCCGGGGACAATGGCTACACCTTC. It encodes CASSEEGEFLAGDNGYTF.

The CDR3 DNA reads as TGCGCCAGCATTGCCAAGCAGAACACTGAAGCTTTCTTT. This encodes CASIAKQNTEAFF. The rearrangement joins TRBV10-2 to TRBJ1-1; no clear D. Between the trimmed V and J ends, which lost 7 bases and 1 base, there was a span of 10 bases. The germline gives CDR1 WSHSY, CDR2 SAAADI. This CDR3 is built from 13 residues.

This sequence joins TRBV11-2 and TRBJ2-3, with 9 bases that match TRBD1. V lost 4 bases and J lost 5; bases outside the gene matches: 7. This CDR3 contains 15 residues. Germline values: CDR1 SGHAT, CDR2 FQNNGV. The CDR3 reads CASSSTGTGKDTQYF. CDR3 DNA: TGTGCCAGCAGCTCTACCGGGACAGGGAAAGATACGCAGTATTTT.

This chain connects TRBV4-2 to TRBJ2-7, with D perhaps matching TRBD2 (6 bases). The CDR3 is 18 residues long. Trimming cost V 4 bases and J 6 bases, with 28 bases left between them. CDR1 LGHNA and CDR2 YNFKEQ come from the germline V gene. In DNA, the CDR3 is TGTGCCAGCAGCCCCTTTGTGACGGGAGAGCATCGGGGGTTCGAGCAGTACTTC. This translates into CASSPFVTGEHRGFEQYF.

The chain has TRBV7-9 and TRBJ2-7; 14 bases align to TRBD2. The junction had 9 bases not matched to a gene; V was cut back by 6 bases and J by 2 bases. This CDR3 has 17 amino acids. Per the germline V gene, CDR1 is SEHNR and CDR2 is FQNEAQ (reference sequence). CDR3 region: CASRGTSGSSLTYEQYF. In DNA, the CDR3 is TGTGCCAGCAGGGGGACTAGCGGGAGTAGCCTTACCTACGAGCAGTACTTC.

The gene calls are TRBV6-1 and TRBJ2-7, with D maybe TRBD1 (6 bases). Trimming took 6 bases from V and 3 from J, leaving 18 bases between them. CDR3 length equals 15 residues. CDR1 is MNHNS and CDR2 is SASEGT in the germline V gene. The CDR3 spells CASSLRQGLHYEQYF. CDR3 bases: TGTGCCAGCAGCCTCAGGCAGGGGCTACACTACGAGCAGTACTTC.